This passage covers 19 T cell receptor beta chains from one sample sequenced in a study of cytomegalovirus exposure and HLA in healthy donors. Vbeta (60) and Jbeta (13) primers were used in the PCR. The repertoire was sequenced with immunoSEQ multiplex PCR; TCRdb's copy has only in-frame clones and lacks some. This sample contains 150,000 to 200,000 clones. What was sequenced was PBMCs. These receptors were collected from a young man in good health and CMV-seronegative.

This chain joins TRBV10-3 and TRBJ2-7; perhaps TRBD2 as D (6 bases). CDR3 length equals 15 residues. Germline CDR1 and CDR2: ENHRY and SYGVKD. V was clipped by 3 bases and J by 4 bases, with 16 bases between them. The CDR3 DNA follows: TGTGCCATCAGTGAACCGACTAGGATGGCGTACGAGCAGTACTTC. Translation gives CAISEPTRMAYEQYF.

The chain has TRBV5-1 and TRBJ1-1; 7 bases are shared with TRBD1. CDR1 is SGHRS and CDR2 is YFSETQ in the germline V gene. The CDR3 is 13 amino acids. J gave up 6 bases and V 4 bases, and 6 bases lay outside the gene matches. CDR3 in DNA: TGCGCCAGCAGCCGATCAGGGGGTCCTGAAGCTTTCTTT. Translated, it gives CASSRSGGPEAFF.

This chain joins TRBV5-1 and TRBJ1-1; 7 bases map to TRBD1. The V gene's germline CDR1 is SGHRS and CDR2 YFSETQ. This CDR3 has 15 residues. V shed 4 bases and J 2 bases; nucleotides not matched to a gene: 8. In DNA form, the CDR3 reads TGCGCCAGCAGCCTGCTCGGGACAGACAACACTGAAGCTTTCTTT. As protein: CASSLLGTDNTEAFF.

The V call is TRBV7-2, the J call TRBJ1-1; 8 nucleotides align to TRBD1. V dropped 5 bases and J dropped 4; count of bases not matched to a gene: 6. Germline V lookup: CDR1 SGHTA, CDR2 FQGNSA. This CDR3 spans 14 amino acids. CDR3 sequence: CASSAGQGSTEAFF. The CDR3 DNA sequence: TGTGCCAGCAGCGCCGGACAGGGCTCCACTGAAGCTTTCTTT.

The CDR3 DNA reads TGCGCCAGCAGCTTCCTACAACTAGCGGGAGTTTACGGGGAGCTGTTTTTT. Encoded protein: CASSFLQLAGVYGELFF. The chain recombines TRBV5-1 with TRBJ2-2; 11 bases agree with TRBD2. Per germline, CDR1 SGHRS and CDR2 YFSETQ. After removal of 2 bases from V and 7 bases from J, the junction contained 10 bases not matched to a gene. CDR3 size: 17 residues.

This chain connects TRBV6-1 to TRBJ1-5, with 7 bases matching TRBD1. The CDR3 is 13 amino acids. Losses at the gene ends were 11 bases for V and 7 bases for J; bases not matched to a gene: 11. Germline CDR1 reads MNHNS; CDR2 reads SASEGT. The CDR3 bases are TGTGCCGCCCGGTGGGCAGGGGGACAGCCCCAGCATTTT. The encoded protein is CAARWAGGQPQHF.

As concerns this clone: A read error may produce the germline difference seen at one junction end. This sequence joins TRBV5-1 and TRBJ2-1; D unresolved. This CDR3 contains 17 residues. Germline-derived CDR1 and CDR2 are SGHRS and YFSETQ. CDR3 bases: TGCGCCAGCGGCTTGGAATCGGGTGATCTCTCCTACAATGAGCAGTTCTTC. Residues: CASGLESGDLSYNEQFF.

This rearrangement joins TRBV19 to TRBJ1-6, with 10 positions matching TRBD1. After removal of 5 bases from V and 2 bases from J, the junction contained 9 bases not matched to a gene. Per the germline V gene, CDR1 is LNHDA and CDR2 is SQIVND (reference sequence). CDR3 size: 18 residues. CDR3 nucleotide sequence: TGTGCCAGTAGTTCGGGACAGGGGTTAAACGCCTATAATTCACCCCTCCACTTT. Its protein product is CASSSGQGLNAYNSPLHF.

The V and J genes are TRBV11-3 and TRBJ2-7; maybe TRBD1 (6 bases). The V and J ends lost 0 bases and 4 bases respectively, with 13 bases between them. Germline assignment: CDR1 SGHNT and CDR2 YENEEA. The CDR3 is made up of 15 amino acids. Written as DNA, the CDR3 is TGTGCCAGCAGCTTAGAAGAGACAGGAATGTACGAGCAGTACTTC. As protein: CASSLEETGMYEQYF.

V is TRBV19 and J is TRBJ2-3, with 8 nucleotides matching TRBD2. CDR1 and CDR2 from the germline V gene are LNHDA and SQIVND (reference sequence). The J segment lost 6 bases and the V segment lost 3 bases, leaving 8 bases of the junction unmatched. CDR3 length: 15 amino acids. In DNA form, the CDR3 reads TGTGCCAGTAGTATCGGCGGGGGGCTTTCTGATACGCAGTATTTT. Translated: CASSIGGGLSDTQYF.

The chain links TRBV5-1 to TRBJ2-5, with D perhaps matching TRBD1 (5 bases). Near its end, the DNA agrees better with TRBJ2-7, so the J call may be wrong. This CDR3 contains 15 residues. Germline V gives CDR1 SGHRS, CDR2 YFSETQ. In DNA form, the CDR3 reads TGCGCCAGCACCCCGACAGTTTCCTTGACCTACGAGCAGTACTTC. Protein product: CASTPTVSLTYEQYF.

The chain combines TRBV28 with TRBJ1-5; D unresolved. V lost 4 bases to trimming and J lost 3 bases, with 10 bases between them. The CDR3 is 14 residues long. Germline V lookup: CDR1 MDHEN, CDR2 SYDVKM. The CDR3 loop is CASSSGGLNQPQHF. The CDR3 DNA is TGTGCCAGCAGTTCCGGAGGACTCAATCAGCCCCAGCATTTT.

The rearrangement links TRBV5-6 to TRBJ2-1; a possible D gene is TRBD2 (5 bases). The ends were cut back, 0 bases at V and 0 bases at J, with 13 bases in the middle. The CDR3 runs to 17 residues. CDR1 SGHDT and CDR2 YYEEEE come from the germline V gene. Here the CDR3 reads CASSLDGEHLSYNEQFF. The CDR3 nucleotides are TGTGCCAGCAGCTTGGACGGGGAGCATCTCTCCTACAATGAGCAGTTCTTC.

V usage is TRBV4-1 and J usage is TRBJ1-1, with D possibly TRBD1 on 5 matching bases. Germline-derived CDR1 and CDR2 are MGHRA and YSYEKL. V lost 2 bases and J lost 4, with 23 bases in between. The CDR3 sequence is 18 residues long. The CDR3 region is CASSQPESLGQGPTEAFF. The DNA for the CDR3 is TGCGCCAGCAGCCAACCGGAGAGTCTGGGGCAGGGCCCCACTGAAGCTTTCTTT.

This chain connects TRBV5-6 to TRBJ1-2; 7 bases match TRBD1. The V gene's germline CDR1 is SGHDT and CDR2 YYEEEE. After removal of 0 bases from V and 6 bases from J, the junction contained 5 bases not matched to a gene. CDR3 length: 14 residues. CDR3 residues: CASSLVQGTNGYTF. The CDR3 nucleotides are TGTGCCAGCAGCTTGGTACAGGGGACAAATGGCTACACCTTC.

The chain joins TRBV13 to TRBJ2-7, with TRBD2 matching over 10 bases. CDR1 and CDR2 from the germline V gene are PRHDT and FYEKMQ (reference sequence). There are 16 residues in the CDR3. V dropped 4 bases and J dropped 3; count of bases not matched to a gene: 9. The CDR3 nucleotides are TGTGCCAGCAGCTCGCAGCTAGCGGGAGTCCTCTACGAGCAGTACTTC. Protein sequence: CASSSQLAGVLYEQYF.

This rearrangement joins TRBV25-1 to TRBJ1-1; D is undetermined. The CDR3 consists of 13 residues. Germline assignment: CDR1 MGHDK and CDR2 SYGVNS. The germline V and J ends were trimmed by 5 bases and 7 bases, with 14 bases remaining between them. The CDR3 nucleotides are TGTGCCAGCAGTCTCCCAGGAACAAGTGAAGCTTTCTTT. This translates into CASSLPGTSEAFF.

Here the CDR3 reads CASSLGLYTDTQYF. The CDR3 DNA reads as TGTGCCAGCAGCCTGGGACTTTACACAGATACGCAGTATTTT. This sequence joins TRBV7-3 and TRBJ2-3; the D gene is possibly TRBD2 (6 bases). V dropped 5 bases and J dropped 2 bases, with 11 bases sitting between them. The CDR3 runs to 14 residues. CDR1 is SGHTA and CDR2 is FQGTGA in the germline V gene.

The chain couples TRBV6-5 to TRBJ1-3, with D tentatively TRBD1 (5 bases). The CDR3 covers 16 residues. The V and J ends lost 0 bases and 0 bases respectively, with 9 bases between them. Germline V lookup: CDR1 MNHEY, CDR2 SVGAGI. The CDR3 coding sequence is TGTGCCAGCAGTTACTCGGGGGGACTCTCTGGAAACACCATATATTTT. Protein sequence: CASSYSGGLSGNTIYF.